The 12 T cell receptor beta chains below were found in one sample sequenced in a study of blood T cell repertoires in COVID-19. The table came from immunoSEQ multiplex PCR; TCRdb's copy has only in-frame clones and leaves some out. This table has over 250,000 clones, nearly 90% appearing once. Sequences were obtained from peripheral blood. These receptor sequences come from a woman between 25 and 40 years old with acute or convalescent COVID-19.

The chain employs TRBV12-5 and TRBJ2-5, with TRBD1 identical over 9 bases. V lost 2 bases to trimming and J lost 1 base; unmatched junction nucleotides: 2. Germline V gives CDR1 LGHNT, CDR2 FRNRAP. This CDR3 is 15 amino acids long. The CDR3: CASGLPTGGQETQYF. DNA for the CDR3: TGTGCTAGTGGTTTGCCGACAGGGGGCCAAGAGACCCAGTACTTC. Drawing the rest from reference TRBV12-5 and TRBJ2-5, the complete variable domain is DARVTQTPRHKVTEMGQEVTMRCQPILGHNTVFWYRQTMMQGLELLAYFRNRAPLDDSGMPKDRFSAEMPDATLATLKIQPSEPRDSAVYFCASGLPTGGQETQYFGPGTRLLVL.

The V and J genes are TRBV7-9 and TRBJ2-7, with 10 bases identical to TRBD1. The junction had 5 bases not matched to a gene; V was cut back by 0 bases and J by 0 bases. CDR3 length equals 17 residues. CDR1 and CDR2 (germline): SEHNR, FQNEAQ (reference sequence). The CDR3 DNA reads as TGTGCCAGCAGCTTAGCGCCGGGACAGGGGAGCTCCTACGAGCAGTACTTC. This encodes CASSLAPGQGSSYEQYF.

This chain links TRBV7-8 with TRBJ2-5; 7 bases align to TRBD2. Looked up from germline, CDR1 is SGHVS and CDR2 is FQNEAQ. This CDR3 spans 15 amino acids. V trimming: 3 bases; J trimming: 1 base; junction bases outside the gene matches: 5. The chain's CDR3 is CASSFSGGLQETQYF. CDR3 coding DNA: TGTGCCAGCAGCTTTTCGGGAGGTCTCCAAGAGACCCAGTACTTC.

The chain joins TRBV29-1 to TRBJ2-2; maybe TRBD1 (6 bases). CDR3 length: 16 amino acids. Trimming took off 7 bases at V and 5 bases at J, with 23 bases between the two ends. Germline CDR1 SQVTM, CDR2 ANQGSEA. DNA for the CDR3: TGCAGCGCCCCACAAAGGCAGGGGCGAAAAACCGGGGAGCTGTTTTTT. Amino acids: CSAPQRQGRKTGELFF.

The chain recombines TRBV5-6 with TRBJ1-2; 7 bases agree with TRBD1. This CDR3 region has 13 residues. Trimming removed 1 base from V and 7 bases from J; junction bases left unmatched: 4. Per the germline V gene, CDR1 is SGHDT and CDR2 is YYEEEE. The CDR3 DNA is TGTGCCAGCAGCTTGACAGGGGTAGGTGGCTACACCTTC. Translating gives CASSLTGVGGYTF. Together with reference TRBV5-6 and TRBJ1-2, the CDR3 gives the full variable domain: DAGVTQSPTHLIKTRGQQVTLRCSPKSGHDTVSWYQQALGQGPQFIFQYYEEEERQRGNFPDRFSGHQFPNYSSELNVNALLLGDSALYLCASSLTGVGGYTFGSGTRLTVV.

V and J are TRBV3-1 (or the pseudogene TRBV3-2) and TRBJ1-1; possible D gene TRBD1, 5 bases. The CDR3 spans 16 residues. Germline CDR1 reads LGHDT; CDR2 reads YNNKEL (reference sequence). The V end lost 3 bases, the J end lost 1 base, and 15 bases lay between the germline ends. The CDR3 reads CASSHSKGRGNTEAFF. The DNA for the CDR3 is TGTGCCAGCAGCCATTCCAAGGGGAGGGGGAACACTGAAGCTTTCTTT.

This chain links TRBV21-1 with TRBJ1-1; TRBD1, the table's D call, lacks a check against the DNA. TRBV21-1 is a listed pseudogene. The CDR3 has 17 residues. This CDR3 is CASSYKTGSGMNTEAFF. In nucleotides, the CDR3 is TGTGCCAGCAGCTATAAGACAGGATCTGGTATGAACACTGAAGCTTTCTTT.

The chain recombines TRBV30 with TRBJ1-6; 7 bases align to TRBD1. V shed 8 bases and J 10 bases; nucleotides not matched to a gene: 17. The CDR3 runs 15 residues. CDR1 and CDR2 (germline): GTSNPN, SVGIG (reference sequence). The CDR3 DNA sequence: TGTGCCGGGTCCCTGGGACAGTTAGTAGGGTCACCCCTCCACTTT. Translating gives CAGSLGQLVGSPLHF. Full variable domain (outside the CDR3, taken from reference TRBV30 and TRBJ1-6): SQTIHQWPATLVQPVGSPLSLECTVEGTSNPNLYWYRQAAGRGLQLLFYSVGIGQISSEVPQNLSASRPQDRQFILSSKKLLLSDSGFYLCAGSLGQLVGSPLHFGNGTRLTVT.

This rearrangement joins TRBV3-1 (or the pseudogene TRBV3-2) to TRBJ2-7, with 8 bases that match TRBD2. V was pared by 7 bases and J by 0 bases, with 2 bases of the junction left unmatched. This CDR3 contains 13 residues. Germline V CDR1 and CDR2: LGHDT, YNNKEL (reference sequence). The CDR3 DNA sequence: TGTGCCAGCACCGGGACTAGCTCCTACGAGCAGTACTTC. Translated, it gives CASTGTSSYEQYF.

The chain joins TRBV6-5 to TRBJ2-5, with 12 bases lining up with TRBD2. CDR1 and CDR2 (germline): MNHEY, SVGAGI. The CDR3 runs to 14 residues. The J segment lost 5 bases and the V segment lost 6 bases, leaving 4 bases of the junction unmatched. CDR3 nucleotides: TGTGCCAGCAGGCGACTAGCGGGAGAGGAGACCCAGTACTTC. Translated, it gives CASRRLAGEETQYF.

This chain joins TRBV24-1 and TRBJ1-2, with TRBD1 matching 8 bases. CDR3 size: 14 residues. The ends lost 3 bases at V and 4 bases at J; junction bases unmatched: 3. Germline V gives CDR1 KGHDR, CDR2 SFDVKD. The CDR3 sequence: CATSDQDRAYGYTF. The CDR3 nucleotides read TGTGCCACCAGTGATCAGGACAGGGCCTATGGCTACACCTTC.

This clone was detected only once. The rearrangement links TRBV15 to TRBJ2-7; a weak D match, TRBD2 (7 bases). V dropped 4 bases and J dropped 6 bases, with 13 bases sitting between them. This CDR3 is built from 13 residues. Germline V gives CDR1 LNHNV, CDR2 YYDKDF (reference sequence). CDR3 sequence: CATSTYRGAEQYF. CDR3 in DNA: TGTGCCACCAGCACGTACCGGGGGGCCGAGCAGTACTTC. Variable domain in full (rest from reference TRBV15 and TRBJ2-7): DAMVIQNPRYQVTQFGKPVTLSCSQTLNHNVMYWYQQKSSQAPKLLFHYYDKDFNNEADTPDNFQSRRPNTSFCFLDIRSPGLGDTAMYLCATSTYRGAEQYFGPGTRLTVT.